This TCR beta chain came from a study of cytomegalovirus exposure and HLA in healthy donors. The study, taken as a whole, reports: The study designated 164 TCR beta chains cytomegalovirus-associated. According to a subsequent analysis, TCR clusters identified in the first cohort showed a tendency to co-occur across the 110 or so validation repertoires.

Donors were drawn from the approximately 120-subject validation cohort, separate from the roughly 670-subject first cohort. Germline V gene sequence: CDR1 LNHDA, CDR2 SQIVND (reference sequence). V lost 5 bases, J lost 1 base, and 5 bases stayed unmatched. The CDR3 consists of 15 residues. Method: immunoSEQ multiplex PCR; TCRdb's copy keeps in-frame clones and lacks some. The sample contains about 130,000 clones, roughly 89% of which appear only once. A remark on this clone: The antigen is not known.

The sequence was obtained from a woman between 18 and 30 years old in good health and CMV-seronegative. The V gene is TRBV19, the J gene TRBJ1-1, with TRBD1 matching over 9 bases. Sequenced material: PBMCs. The CDR3 DNA is TGTGCCAGTAGTGCGGGACAGGGCGGGAACACTGAAGCTTTCTTT. Translation: CASSAGQGGNTEAFF.